The following is a TCR beta chain sequence with its context. The data derive from a study of blood T cell repertoires in COVID-19. Study in general: Some COVID-19 samples were acute and others convalescent; all came from the United States, Italy and Spain. The cDNA or gDNA used as material had been derived from T cells, B-cell-depleted T cells, or PBMCs.

Original processing notes: Nucleated cell counts were estimated from reference gene primer amplification. Profiled with immunoSEQ multiplex PCR; TCRdb holds only in-frame clones, not every one. V and J calls and clone size are as listed in that table; D and trimming were resolved from the DNA. The sample includes 150,000 to 200,000 clones, around 81% of them seen just once. From germline, CDR1 is MNHNS and CDR2 SASEGT. The V gene end was trimmed by 4 bases and the J gene end by 6 bases; junction bases not matched to a gene: 17. The CDR3 runs 17 residues. Sequenced sample: peripheral blood. The chain links TRBV6-1 to TRBJ2-7; 8 bases match TRBD2. This TCR derives from a man aged 55 to 70 with active or convalescent COVID-19. Here the CDR3 DNA reads TGTGCCAGCAGTGGGGGGATTAGCGGGACCCTGCATTCCGAGCAGTACTTC. This sequence encodes CASSGGISGTLHSEQYF.